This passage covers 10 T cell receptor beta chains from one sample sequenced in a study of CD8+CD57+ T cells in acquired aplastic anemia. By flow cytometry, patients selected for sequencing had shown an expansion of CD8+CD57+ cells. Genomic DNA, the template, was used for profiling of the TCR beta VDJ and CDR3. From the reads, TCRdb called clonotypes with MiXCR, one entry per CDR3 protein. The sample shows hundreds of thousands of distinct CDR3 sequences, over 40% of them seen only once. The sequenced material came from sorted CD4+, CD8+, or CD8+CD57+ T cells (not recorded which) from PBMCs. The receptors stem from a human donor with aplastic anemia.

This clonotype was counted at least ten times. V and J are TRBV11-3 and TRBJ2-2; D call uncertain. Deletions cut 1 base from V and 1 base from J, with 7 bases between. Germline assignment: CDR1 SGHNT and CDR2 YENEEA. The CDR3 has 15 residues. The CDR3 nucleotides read TGTGCCAGCAGCTTAGGTAGAGAGAACACCGGGGAGCTGTTTTTT. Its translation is CASSLGRENTGELFF.

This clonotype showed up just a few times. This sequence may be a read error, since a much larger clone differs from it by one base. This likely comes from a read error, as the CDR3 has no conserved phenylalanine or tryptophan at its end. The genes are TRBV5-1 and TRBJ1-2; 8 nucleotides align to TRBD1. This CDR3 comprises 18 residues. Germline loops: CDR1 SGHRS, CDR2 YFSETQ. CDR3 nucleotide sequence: TGTGCCAGCAGCTTTAAAGTCGGGACAGGTGCCCTTAACTATGGCTACACCCTC. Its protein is CASSFKVGTGALNYGYTL.

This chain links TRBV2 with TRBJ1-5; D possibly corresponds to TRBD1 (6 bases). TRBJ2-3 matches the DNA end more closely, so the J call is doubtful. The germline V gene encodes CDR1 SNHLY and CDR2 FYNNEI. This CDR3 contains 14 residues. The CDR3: CASSEQGNGQPQYF. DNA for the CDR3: TGTGCCAGCAGTGAACAGGGGAACGGACAGCCCCAGTATTTT.

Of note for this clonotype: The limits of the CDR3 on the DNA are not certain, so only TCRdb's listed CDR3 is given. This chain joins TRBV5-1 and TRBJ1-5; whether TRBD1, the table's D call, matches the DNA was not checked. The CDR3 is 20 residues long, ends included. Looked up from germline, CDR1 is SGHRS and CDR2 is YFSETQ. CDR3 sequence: CASSQYGTASLRAVLRAQHF.

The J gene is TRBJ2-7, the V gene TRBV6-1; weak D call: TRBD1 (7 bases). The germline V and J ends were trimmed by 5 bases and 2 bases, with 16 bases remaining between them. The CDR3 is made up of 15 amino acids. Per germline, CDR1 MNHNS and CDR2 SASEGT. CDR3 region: CASSLTRDRTYEQYF. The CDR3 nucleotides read TGTGCCAGCAGTTTAACGCGGGACAGAACCTACGAGCAGTACTTC.

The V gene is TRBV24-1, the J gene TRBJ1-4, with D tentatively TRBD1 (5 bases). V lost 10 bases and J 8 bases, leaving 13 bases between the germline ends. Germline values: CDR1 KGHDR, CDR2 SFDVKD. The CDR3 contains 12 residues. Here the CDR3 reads CATSDGAEKLFF. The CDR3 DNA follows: TGTGCCACATCGGACGGGGCGGAAAAACTGTTTTTT.

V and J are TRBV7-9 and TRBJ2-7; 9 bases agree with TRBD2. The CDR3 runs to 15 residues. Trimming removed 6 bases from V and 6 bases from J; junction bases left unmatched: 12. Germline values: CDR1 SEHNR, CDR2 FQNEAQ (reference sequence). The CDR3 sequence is CASSSAGPAGGEQYF. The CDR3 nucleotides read TGTGCCAGCAGTTCCGCGGGACCAGCGGGAGGCGAGCAGTACTTC.

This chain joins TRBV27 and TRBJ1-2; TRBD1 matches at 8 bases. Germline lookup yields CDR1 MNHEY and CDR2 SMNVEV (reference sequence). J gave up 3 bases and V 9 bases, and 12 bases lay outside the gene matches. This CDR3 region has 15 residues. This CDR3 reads CARPRGTGGDYGYTF. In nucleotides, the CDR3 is TGTGCCAGACCCCGGGGGACAGGCGGGGACTATGGCTACACCTTC.

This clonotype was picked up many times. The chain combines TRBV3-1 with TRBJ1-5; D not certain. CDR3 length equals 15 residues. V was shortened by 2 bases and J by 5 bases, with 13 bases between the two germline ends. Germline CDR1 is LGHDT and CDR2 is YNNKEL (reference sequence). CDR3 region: CASSQSRETYQPQHF. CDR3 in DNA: TGTGCCAGCAGCCAATCAAGGGAGACGTATCAGCCCCAGCATTTT.

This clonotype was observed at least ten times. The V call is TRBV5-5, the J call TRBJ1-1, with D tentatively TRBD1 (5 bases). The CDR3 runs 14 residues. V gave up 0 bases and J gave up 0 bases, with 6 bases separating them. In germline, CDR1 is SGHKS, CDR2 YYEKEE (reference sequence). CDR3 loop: CASSLDRMNTEAFF. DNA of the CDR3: TGTGCCAGCAGCTTGGACAGGATGAACACTGAAGCTTTCTTT.